This TCR beta chain was obtained from a study of neurological immune-mediated disorders. General study points: It was the repertoires of 18 of 34 multiple sclerosis patients that phylogenetic grouping placed in one related-CDR3 cluster, which is a possible signature. In HTLV-1-associated myelopathy, TCR clonal expansion was greatest, whereas multiple sclerosis had the least, falling below healthy controls.

As to this clonotype: Its matching antigen is unknown.

The cDNA was produced through 5'RACE with 10-nucleotide random UMIs. TCRdb analysed the 5' RACE reads with MiXCR anew, one entry per CDR3 protein. The sample lists roughly 76,000 distinct CDR3 sequences, 3.2% seen once, with less than 5.5% in the top ten. J was trimmed by 9 bases and V by 4 bases; bases with no gene match: 13. From germline, CDR1 is LNHDA and CDR2 SQIVND (reference sequence). The CDR3 extends over 16 amino acids. The sequenced sample was PBMCs. J is TRBJ1-5 and V is TRBV19, with 9 bases identical to TRBD1. The clonotype was recovered from a woman in her forties or fifties with multiple sclerosis. Written as DNA, the CDR3 is TGTGCCAGTAGTACTCAACCGGGGACAGGGAGTGGGCCCCAGCATTTT. It translates to CASSTQPGTGSGPQHF.